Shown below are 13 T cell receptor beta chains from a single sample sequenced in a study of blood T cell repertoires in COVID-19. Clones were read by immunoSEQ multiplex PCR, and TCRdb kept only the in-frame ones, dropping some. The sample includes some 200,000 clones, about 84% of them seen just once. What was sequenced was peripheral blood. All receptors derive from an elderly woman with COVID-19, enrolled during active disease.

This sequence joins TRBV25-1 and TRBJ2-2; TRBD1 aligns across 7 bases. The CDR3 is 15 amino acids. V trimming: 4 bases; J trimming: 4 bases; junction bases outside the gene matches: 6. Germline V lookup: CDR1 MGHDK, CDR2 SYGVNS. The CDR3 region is CASSAKGAGTGELFF. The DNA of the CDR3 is TGTGCCAGCAGTGCGAAGGGGGCCGGCACCGGGGAGCTGTTTTTT.

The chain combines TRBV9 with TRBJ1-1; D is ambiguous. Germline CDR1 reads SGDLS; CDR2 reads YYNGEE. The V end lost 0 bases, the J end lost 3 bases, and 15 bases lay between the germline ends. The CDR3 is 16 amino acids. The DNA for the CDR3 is TGTGCCAGCAGCGTAGGAGAGGGAAAATGGGACACTGAAGCTTTCTTT. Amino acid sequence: CASSVGEGKWDTEAFF.

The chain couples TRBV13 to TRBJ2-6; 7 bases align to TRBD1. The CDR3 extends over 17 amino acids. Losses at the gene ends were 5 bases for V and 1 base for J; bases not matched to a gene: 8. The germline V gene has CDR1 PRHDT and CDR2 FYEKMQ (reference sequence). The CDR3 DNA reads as TGTGCCAGCAGCCAGGACAGGCTTTCTTCTGGGGCCAACGTCCTGACTTTC. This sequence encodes CASSQDRLSSGANVLTF.

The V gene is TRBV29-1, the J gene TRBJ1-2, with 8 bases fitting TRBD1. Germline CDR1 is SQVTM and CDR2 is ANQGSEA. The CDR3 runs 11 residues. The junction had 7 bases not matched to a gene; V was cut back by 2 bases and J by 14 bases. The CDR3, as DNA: TGCAGCGTTGAATCGGACAGGGCGGCTACCTTC. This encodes CSVESDRAATF.

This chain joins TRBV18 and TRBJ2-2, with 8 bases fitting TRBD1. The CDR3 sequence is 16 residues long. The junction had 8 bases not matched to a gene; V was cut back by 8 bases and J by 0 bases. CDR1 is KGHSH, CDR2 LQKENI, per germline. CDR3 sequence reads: CASTLDRVTNTGELFF. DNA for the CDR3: TGTGCCAGCACTCTGGACAGGGTTACGAACACCGGGGAGCTGTTTTTT.

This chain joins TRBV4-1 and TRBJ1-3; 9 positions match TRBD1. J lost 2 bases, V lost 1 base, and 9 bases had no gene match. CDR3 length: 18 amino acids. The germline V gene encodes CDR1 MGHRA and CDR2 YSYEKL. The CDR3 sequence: CASSQVRQGQGPGNTIYF. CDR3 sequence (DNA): TGCGCCAGCAGCCAAGTCCGACAGGGACAGGGACCTGGAAACACCATATATTTT.

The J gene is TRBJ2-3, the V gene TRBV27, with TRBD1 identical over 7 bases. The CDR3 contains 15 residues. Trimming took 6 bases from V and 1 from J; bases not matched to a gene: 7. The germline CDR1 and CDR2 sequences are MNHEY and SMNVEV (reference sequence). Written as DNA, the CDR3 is TGTGCCAGCAGGACCGGACAGGTGGGCACAGATACGCAGTATTTT. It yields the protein CASRTGQVGTDTQYF.

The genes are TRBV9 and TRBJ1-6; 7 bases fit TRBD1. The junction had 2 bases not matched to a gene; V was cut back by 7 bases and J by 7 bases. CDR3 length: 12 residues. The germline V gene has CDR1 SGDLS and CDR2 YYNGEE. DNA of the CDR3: TGTGCCAGCGGGACAGCAAATTCACCCCTCCACTTT. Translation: CASGTANSPLHF. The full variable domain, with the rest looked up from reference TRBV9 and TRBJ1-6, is DSGVTQTPKHLITATGQRVTLRCSPRSGDLSVYWYQQSLDQGLQFLIQYYNGEERAKGNILERFSAQQFPDLHSELNLSSLELGDSALYFCASGTANSPLHFGNGTRLTVT.

In nucleotides, the CDR3 is TGCGCCAGCAGCTCTAGCGGGAACGAGCAGTACTTC. Translating it yields CASSSSGNEQYF. The chain joins TRBV5-1 to TRBJ2-7, with 9 bases aligning to TRBD2. V gave up 3 bases and J gave up 5 bases; unmatched junction bases: 0. From germline, CDR1 is SGHRS and CDR2 YFSETQ. This CDR3 is built from 12 residues.

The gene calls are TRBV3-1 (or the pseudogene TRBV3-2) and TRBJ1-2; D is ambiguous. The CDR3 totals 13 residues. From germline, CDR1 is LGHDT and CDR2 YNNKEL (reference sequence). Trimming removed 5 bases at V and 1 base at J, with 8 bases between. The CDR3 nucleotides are TGTGCCAGCAGCAGAGAGGGTAACTATGGCTACACCTTC. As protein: CASSREGNYGYTF.

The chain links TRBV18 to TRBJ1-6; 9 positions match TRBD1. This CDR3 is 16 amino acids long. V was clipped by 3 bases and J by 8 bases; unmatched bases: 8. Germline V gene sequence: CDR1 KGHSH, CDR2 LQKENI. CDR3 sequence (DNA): TGTGCCAGCTCACCTCAGCGGGACAGGGTTGATTCACCCCTCCACTTT. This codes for CASSPQRDRVDSPLHF.

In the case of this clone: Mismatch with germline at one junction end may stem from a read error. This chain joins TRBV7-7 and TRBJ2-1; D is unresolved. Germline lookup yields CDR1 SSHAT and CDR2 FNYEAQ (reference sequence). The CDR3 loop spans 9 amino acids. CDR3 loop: CASSFGQFF. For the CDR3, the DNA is TGTGCTAGCAGCTTCGGGCAGTTCTTC.

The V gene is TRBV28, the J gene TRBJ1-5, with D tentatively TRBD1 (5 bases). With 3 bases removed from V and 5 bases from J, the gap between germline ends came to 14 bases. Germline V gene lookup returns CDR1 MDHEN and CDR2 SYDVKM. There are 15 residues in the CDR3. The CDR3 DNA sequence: TGTGCCAGCAGTTTGGTTGGGCAGGGTCATCAGCCCCAGCATTTT. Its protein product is CASSLVGQGHQPQHF. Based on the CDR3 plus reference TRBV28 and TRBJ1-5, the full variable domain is DVKVTQSSRYLVKRTGEKVFLECVQDMDHENMFWYRQDPGLGLRLIYFSYDVKMKEKGDIPEGYSVSREKKERFSLILESASTNQTSMYLCASSLVGQGHQPQHFGDGTRLSIL.